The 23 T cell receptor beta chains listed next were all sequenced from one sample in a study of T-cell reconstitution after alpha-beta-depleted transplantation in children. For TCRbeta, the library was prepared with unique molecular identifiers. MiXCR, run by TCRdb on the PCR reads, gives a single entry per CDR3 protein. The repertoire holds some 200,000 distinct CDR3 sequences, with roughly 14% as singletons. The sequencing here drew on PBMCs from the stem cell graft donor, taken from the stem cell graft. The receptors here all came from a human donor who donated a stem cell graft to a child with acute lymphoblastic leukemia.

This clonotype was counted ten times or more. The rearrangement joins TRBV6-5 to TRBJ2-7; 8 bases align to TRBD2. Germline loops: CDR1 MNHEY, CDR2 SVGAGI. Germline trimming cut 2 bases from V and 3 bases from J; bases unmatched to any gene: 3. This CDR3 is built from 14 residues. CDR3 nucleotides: TGTGCCAGCAGTTACAGCGGGAGTTTCTACGAGCAGTACTTC. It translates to CASSYSGSFYEQYF.

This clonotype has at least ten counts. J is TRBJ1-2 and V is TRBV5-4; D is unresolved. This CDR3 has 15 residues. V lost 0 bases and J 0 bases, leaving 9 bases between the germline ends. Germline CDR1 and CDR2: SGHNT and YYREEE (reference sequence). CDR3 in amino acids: CASSLGGEANYGYTF. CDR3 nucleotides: TGTGCCAGCAGCTTGGGTGGGGAAGCTAACTATGGCTACACCTTC.

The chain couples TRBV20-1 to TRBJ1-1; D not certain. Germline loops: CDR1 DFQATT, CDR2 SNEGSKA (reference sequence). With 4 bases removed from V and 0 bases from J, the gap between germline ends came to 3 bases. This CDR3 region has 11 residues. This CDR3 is CSATMNTEAFF. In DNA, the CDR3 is TGCAGTGCTACCATGAACACTGAAGCTTTCTTT.

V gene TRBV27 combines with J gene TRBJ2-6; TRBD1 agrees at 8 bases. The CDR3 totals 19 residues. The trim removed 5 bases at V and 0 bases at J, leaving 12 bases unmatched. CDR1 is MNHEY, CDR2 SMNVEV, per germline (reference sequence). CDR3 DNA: TGTGCCAGCAGTCCGCGGACAGGGTCCGGGTACTCTGGGGCCAACGTCCTGACTTTC. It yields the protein CASSPRTGSGYSGANVLTF.

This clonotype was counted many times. The CDR3 sequence: CSARDRGGGGRANYGYTF. The CDR3 DNA is TGCAGTGCTAGAGATCGAGGAGGAGGGGGGCGAGCTAACTATGGCTACACCTTC. The genes are TRBV20-1 and TRBJ1-2; D may be TRBD1 (6 bases). This CDR3 has 18 residues. Germline assignment: CDR1 DFQATT and CDR2 SNEGSKA (reference sequence). The V and J ends lost 0 bases and 0 bases respectively, with 20 bases between them.

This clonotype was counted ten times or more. The DNA for the CDR3 is TGTGCCAGCAGCCAAATCTGGGCAGGCCAAGCTTTCTTT. Translated: CASSQIWAGQAFF. The rearrangement links TRBV6-1 to TRBJ1-1; D gene unclear. The CDR3 consists of 13 residues. Deletions cut 6 bases from V and 9 bases from J, with 17 bases between. In germline, CDR1 is MNHNS, CDR2 SASEGT.

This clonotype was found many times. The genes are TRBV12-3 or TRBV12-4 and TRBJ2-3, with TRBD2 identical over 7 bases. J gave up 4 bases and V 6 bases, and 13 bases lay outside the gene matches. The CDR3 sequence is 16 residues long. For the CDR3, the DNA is TGTGCCAGCAGCCCCGGGCTAGCGGCCTGGTCAGATACGCAGTATTTT. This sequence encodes CASSPGLAAWSDTQYF.

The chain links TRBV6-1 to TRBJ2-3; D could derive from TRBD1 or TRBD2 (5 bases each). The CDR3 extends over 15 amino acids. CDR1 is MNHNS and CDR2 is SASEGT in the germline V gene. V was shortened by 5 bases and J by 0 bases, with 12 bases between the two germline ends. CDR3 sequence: CASSRDVSSTDTQYF. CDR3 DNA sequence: TGTGCCAGCAGTAGGGACGTTTCTAGCACAGATACGCAGTATTTT.

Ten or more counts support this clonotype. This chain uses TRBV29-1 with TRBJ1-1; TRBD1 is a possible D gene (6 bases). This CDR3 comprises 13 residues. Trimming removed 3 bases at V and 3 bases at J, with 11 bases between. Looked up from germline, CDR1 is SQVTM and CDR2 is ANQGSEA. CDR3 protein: CSVDPSGDTEAFF. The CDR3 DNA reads TGCAGCGTTGATCCCTCAGGGGACACTGAAGCTTTCTTT. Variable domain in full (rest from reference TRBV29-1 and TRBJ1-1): SAVISQKPSRDICQRGTSLTIQCQVDSQVTMMFWYRQQPGQSLTLIATANQGSEATYESGFVIDKFPISRPNLTFSTLTVSNMSPEDSSIYLCSVDPSGDTEAFFGQGTRLTVV.

The CDR3 loop reads CSASTSGSLREQFF. In DNA, the CDR3 is TGCAGTGCCAGCACTAGCGGGAGCCTCCGTGAGCAGTTCTTC. The J gene is TRBJ2-1, the V gene TRBV20-1, with 11 bases that match TRBD2. Germline V CDR1 and CDR2: DFQATT, SNEGSKA (reference sequence). This CDR3 contains 14 residues. The V and J ends lost 6 bases and 9 bases, in that order; junction bases with no gene match: 10.

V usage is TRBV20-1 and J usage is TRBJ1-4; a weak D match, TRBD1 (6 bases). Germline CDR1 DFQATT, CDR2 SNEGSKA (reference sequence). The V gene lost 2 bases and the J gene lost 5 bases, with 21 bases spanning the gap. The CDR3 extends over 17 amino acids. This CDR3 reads CSARTYQGMPPNEKLFF. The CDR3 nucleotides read TGCAGTGCTAGAACTTATCAGGGGATGCCGCCCAATGAAAAACTGTTTTTT.

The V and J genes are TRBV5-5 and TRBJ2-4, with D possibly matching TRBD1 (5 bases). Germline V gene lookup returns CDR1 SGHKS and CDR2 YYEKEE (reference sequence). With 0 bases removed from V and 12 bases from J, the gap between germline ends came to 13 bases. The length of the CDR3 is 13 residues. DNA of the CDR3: TGTGCCAGCAGCTTGGGCCAGGCGGACAATCAGTACTTC. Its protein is CASSLGQADNQYF.

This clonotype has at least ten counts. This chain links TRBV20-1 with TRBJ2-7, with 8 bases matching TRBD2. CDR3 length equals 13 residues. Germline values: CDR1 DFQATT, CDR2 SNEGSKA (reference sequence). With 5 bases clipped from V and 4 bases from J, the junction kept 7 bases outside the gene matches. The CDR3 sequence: CSAAGTRAYEQYF. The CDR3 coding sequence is TGCAGTGCTGCCGGGACTAGGGCGTACGAGCAGTACTTC.

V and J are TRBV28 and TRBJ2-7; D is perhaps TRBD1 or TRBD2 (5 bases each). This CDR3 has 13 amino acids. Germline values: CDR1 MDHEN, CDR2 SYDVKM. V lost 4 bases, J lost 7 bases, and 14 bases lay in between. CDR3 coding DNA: TGTGCCAGCAGTTCAGGGAGCCTCTGGGAGCAGTACTTC. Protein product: CASSSGSLWEQYF.

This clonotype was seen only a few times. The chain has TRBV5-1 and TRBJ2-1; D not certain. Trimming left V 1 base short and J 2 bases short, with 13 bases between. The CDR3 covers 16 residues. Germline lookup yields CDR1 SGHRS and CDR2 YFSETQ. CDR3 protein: CASSLFKGRTYNEQFF. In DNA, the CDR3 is TGCGCCAGCAGCTTGTTCAAGGGCCGGACCTACAATGAGCAGTTCTTC.

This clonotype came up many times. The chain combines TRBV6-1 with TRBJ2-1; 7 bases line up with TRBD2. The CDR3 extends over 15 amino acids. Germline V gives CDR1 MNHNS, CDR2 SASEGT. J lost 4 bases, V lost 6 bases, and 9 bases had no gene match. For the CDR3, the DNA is TGTGCCAGCAGCCCGATGGCGGGAGAGTACAATGAGCAGTTCTTC. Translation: CASSPMAGEYNEQFF.

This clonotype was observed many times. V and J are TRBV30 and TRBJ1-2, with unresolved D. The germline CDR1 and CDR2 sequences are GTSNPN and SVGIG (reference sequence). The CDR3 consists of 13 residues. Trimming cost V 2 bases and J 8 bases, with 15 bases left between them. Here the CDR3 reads CAWSSSGLGGYTF. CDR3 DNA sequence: TGTGCCTGGAGTTCCTCCGGGCTGGGAGGCTACACCTTC.

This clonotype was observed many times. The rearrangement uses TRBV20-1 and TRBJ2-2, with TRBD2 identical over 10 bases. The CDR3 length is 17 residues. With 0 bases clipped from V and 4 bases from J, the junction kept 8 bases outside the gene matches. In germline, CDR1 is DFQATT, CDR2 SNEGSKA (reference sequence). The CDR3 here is CSARDRLAGEGTGELFF. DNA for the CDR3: TGCAGTGCTAGAGATCGGCTAGCGGGAGAGGGCACCGGGGAGCTGTTTTTT.

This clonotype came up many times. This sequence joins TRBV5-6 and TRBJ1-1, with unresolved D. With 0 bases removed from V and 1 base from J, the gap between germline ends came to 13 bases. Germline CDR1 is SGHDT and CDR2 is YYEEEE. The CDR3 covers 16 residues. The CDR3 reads CASSLDAAGSNTEAFF. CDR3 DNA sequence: TGTGCCAGCAGCTTGGACGCCGCGGGGTCGAACACTGAAGCTTTCTTT.

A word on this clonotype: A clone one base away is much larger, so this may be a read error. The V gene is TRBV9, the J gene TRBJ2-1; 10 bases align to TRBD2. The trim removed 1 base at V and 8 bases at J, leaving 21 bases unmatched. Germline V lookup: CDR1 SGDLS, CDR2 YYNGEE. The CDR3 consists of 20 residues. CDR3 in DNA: TGTGCCAGCAGCGTACTAGGGACTAGCGCGAGTTCGATGAAGTGGGATGAGCAGTTCTTC. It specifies CASSVLGTSASSMKWDEQFF.

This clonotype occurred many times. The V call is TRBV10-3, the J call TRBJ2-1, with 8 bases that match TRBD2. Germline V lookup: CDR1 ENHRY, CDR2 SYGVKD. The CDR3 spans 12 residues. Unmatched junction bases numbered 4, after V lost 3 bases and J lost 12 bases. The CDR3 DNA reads TGTGCCATCAGTGATATAAGCGGGGGGCAGTTCTTC. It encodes CAISDISGGQFF.

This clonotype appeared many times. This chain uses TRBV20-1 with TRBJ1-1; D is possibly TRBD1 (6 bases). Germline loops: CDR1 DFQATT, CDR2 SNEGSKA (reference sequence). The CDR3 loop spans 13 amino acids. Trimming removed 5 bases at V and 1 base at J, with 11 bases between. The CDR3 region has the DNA TGCAGTGCTCCTGGACAGTGGAACACTGAAGCTTTCTTT. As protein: CSAPGQWNTEAFF.

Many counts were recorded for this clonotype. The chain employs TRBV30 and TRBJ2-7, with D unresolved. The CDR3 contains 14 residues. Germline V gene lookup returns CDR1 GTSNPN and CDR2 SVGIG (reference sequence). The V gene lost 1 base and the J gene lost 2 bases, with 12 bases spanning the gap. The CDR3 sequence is CAWSGEQPTYEQYF. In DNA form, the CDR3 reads TGTGCCTGGAGTGGAGAACAGCCGACCTACGAGCAGTACTTC.